This TCR beta chain is from a study of cytomegalovirus exposure and HLA in healthy donors (dated by TCRdb to 2016 to 2017). Context from the whole study: In an earlier analysis of 450 to 750 of the donors, 276 Gb of sequence data and 117 million unique TCR beta sequences from about 190 million T cells were reported. A few DR-DQ haplotypes were treated as single units for association and clustering because of strong linkage in the cohort. Besides the first cohort of 666 subjects, a separate validation cohort made up of 90 to 150 different subjects was used. In a later genetic analysis, genome-wide SNP genotypes for 398 of the 666 donors were used, and that subset was treated as a discovery cohort. A later analysis re-examined previously published TCR beta repertoires from about 700 donors and added high-resolution HLA genotyping to investigate patterns of TCR occurrence. Across 398 genotyped donors of the cohort, an average of 235,054 unique TCR beta nucleotide sequences per donor were sequenced, and approximately 19% of those sequences were non-productive. Using immunosequencing, the study profiled T cell repertoires from 550 to 750 subjects and related those repertoires to cytomegalovirus serostatus. All discovery cohort repertoires had been generated on a single sequencing platform. Roughly 320 gigabases of sequencing data and around 80 million unique TCR sequences made up an early release that covered 500 to 650 HLA-typed donors. The number of donors typed differed by locus, with roughly 620-630 for A, B, C, DRB1 and DQB1, around 520 for DQA1, 606 for DPA1, and around 450 for DPB1. The genetic ancestry cluster associated with self-reported Caucasian donors included 80% to 90% of the roughly 400 genotyped donors. In the later analysis, no new phenotypic data were used to find candidate immune exposures; instead, reliance was placed on TCR beta sequences and their occurrence across donors. Class I and class II HLA loci were covered by the typing at four-digit resolution. The aim of the study was to test whether cataloging public T cell receptors could identify signatures of past pathogen exposure. Donor age, sex, ethnicity and CMV serostatus were compiled together with the repertoire data. The study combined high-throughput TCR immunosequencing, statistical association of individual TCRs with disease status, and machine learning to predict cytomegalovirus infection status. An earlier analysis of a few hundred of the donors applied high-throughput TCR beta sequencing to assess whether each TCR beta V gene segment acted as functional or pseudogenic.

The library was prepared using the immunoSEQ multiplex PCR assay. For the multiplex PCR, a mixture combining 60 forward primers for TCR Vbeta segments and 13 reverse primers for TCR Jbeta segments was used. The CDR3 region of rearranged TCR beta genes was amplified from genomic DNA with a multiplex PCR assay. The amplified TCR beta libraries were sequenced on the Illumina HiSeq System as 87-base-pair reads. As for how the authors treated the data: A later analysis counted approximately 74 million unique TCR beta chains across the 600 to 850 repertoires, and roughly 10 million of these chains were shared by at least two donors. To remove PCR and sequencing errors, raw reads were error-corrected and collapsed into unique sequences using a nearest-neighbor algorithm that merged closely related sequences. CDR3 sequences were aligned to IMGT reference sequences to assign V, D and J gene segments. For a sequence to be retained, a match of at least six nucleotides to both a V gene segment and a J gene segment was required. Rearrangements were classified as productive when the CDR3 lacked stop codons and remained in frame with V and J, and all other rearrangements were classified as non-productive. Following IMGT convention, CDR3 was defined as the stretch from the second conserved V-encoded cysteine up to the conserved J-encoded phenylalanine. Sequences without an unambiguous match to a single V gene segment were excluded from the earlier analysis of over 500 of the donors. In an earlier analysis of almost 600 of the donors, a V segment was called functional when productive rearrangements were above 56.7%, and segregating when the standard deviation between donors exceeded 5%. A statistical classification framework was built to diagnose cytomegalovirus status from the catalog of TCR beta chain sequences. In a later analysis, TCR nucleotide sequences were compared against IMGT/GENE-DB human TR gene sequences so that V and J genes could be assigned. In a later analysis, CDR3 sequences and most-parsimonious VDJ recombination scenarios were assigned using the TCRdist pipeline. In a later analysis, each TCR beta chain was defined by its CDR3 amino acid sequence together with its V-gene family, and reads without a unique V-gene family were excluded. To address suspected cross-contamination and a sequencing artifact, a later analysis removed approximately 600 highly shared, low-generation-probability nucleotide sequences. For each public chain, a later analysis derived a clonal expansion index from normalized ranks of inferred template counts within each repertoire. In a later analysis, generation probabilities were computed using a VDJ recombination model fitted to out-of-frame rearrangements, and the results were checked against IGoR. A later analysis scored TCR-TCR, TCR-HLA and TCR-CMV co-occurrence with hypergeometric tests, applying a repertoire-size bias correction to TCR pairs. To estimate false discovery rates, a later analysis permuted the HLA or CMV assignments 20 times. In a later analysis, co-occurring TCRs were grouped using DBSCAN, and TCRdist sequence similarity was added for clustering within HLA-allele-positive subsets. Repertoires with fewer than 30,000 or more than 120,000 public chains, plus five repertoires with anomalous nucleotide sharing, were excluded from co-occurrence clustering. Drawn from immuneACCESS, this table holds only the in-frame rearrangements with V and J called that TCRdb kept. Clones are partly lost; checked studies trace under half to an unresolved V gene and leave the rest unexplained. That table furnishes V, J and clone size, whereas the DNA furnished D and trimming. This sample gives under 150,000 clones in total; about 80% of them show up just once. The ten largest account for around 1.2% of the sample.

Trimming takes 3 bases off V and 3 bases off J; junction bases not matched to a gene: 8. From its cysteine to its phenylalanine, the CDR3 spans 15 amino acids. The read is trimmed to its CDR3 DNA, 45 bases read in frame from base 1. CDR1 ENHRY and CDR2 SYGVKD were looked up in the germline V gene. As to this clone: Its antigen is unknown. Qualities for individual bases were not recorded, and no much larger clone is one base off.

Paper-wide results and their limitations: Some IMGT-functional V segments, including TRBV6-2 and TRBV6-3, could not be distinguished by the 87-base-pair reads and were therefore excluded. Several of the top co-occurrence clusters appeared to be linked to parvovirus B19, influenza, CMV and Epstein-Barr virus, according to a later analysis. The authors suggested that the approach could potentially be generalized to other disease states and immunological phenotypes. In vitro tests confirmed that a few of the cytomegalovirus-associated TCR beta chains recognize cytomegalovirus antigens. Because counts were too low, 15 or so rarely observed V segments, including chromosome 9 orphons, were excluded from the earlier analysis of a few hundred of the donors. Most CMV-associated TCR beta chains appeared to be HLA-restricted in a later analysis, and the HLA associations seemed to be driven largely by CMV exposure. A later genetic analysis reported fewer N-insertions in productive TCRs among donors in an Asian-associated ancestry cluster than the roughly 690-donor mean. A cluster of highly shared sequence variants was judged likely to represent a technical artifact of the sequencing pipeline. Correlated functional status among segregating V segments might reflect linkage disequilibrium, but an unknown experimental factor could not be ruled out. A later analysis associated 15,000 or so TCR beta sequences with specific HLA alleles at a false discovery rate of 0.05. For the cohort, immune exposure information was limited to CMV serostatus. The cohort was sequenced for TCR beta chains only, and without alpha or paired-chain data the features that could be detected were limited. Compared with equally common non-associated chains, HLA-associated TCR beta chains in a later analysis were more clonally expanded and had lower generation probabilities. The presence/absence analyses assumed that sequencing depth was roughly uniform across donors, and that assumption may not be true. A further reported finding was that TCR beta sequences accurately predicted the HLA-A and HLA-B alleles for most subjects in the first cohort. In a later analysis, the rate of TCR association differed among HLA loci, with DRB1 alleles having the most associated TCRs and HLA-C alleles having the fewest. The classifier was reported to diagnose cytomegalovirus status with high specificity and sensitivity in both the original cohort and the validation cohort. While some public TCRs were present in many individuals, most TCR sequences turned up only very rarely across donors. The study gave a list of over 150 TCR beta chains associated with cytomegalovirus. Because some donors lacked HLA typing at each locus, the association tests relied only on the typed subset. An earlier analysis of 587 of the donors showed that most TCR beta V segments appeared in productive rearrangements either about 87% or about 30% of the time, which broadly matched IMGT annotations. V-gene and J-gene trimming of TCR beta chains was associated with a missense DCLRE1C variant in a later genetic analysis, and the association was replicated in an independent cohort. Strong co-occurrence of HLA alleles, especially DR and DQ, made assigning TCR associations to individual alleles difficult.

In total, about 650 healthy bone marrow donors made up the cohort. Cohort members were all nominally healthy when sampled, although unrecorded immune exposures were likely present. The donor tested CMV seronegative and was one of the 352 seronegative cohort members. A peripheral blood sample was collected from each donor, and TCR beta sequencing was performed on peripheral blood mononuclear cells. Genomic DNA was extracted from the blood cell samples with the Qiagen DNeasy Blood Extraction Kit. The sequence links TRBV10-3 to TRBJ2-7, with 7 middle bases fitting TRBD2. The sequence was collected from a man aged 45 to 65 in good health and CMV-seronegative. The sample taken for sequencing was PBMCs. The base sequence is TGTGCCATCAGTGAATCAGCGGGATACCGCTACGAGCAGTACTTC. It translates to CAISESAGYRYEQYF.